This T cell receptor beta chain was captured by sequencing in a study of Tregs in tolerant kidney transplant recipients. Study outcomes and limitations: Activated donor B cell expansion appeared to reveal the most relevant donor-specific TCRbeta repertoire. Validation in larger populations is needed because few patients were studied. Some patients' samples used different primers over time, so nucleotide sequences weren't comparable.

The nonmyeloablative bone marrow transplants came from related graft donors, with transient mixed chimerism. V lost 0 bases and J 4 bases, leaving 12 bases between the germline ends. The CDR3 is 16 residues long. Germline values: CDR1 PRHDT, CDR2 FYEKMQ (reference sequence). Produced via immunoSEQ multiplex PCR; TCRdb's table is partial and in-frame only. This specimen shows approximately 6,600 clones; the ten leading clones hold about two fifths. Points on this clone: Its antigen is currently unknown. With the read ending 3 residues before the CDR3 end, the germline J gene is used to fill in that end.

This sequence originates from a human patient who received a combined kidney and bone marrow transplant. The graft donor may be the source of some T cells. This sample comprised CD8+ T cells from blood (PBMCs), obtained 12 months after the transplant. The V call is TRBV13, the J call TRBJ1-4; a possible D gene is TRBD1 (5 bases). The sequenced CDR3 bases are TGTGCCAGCAGCTTAGGGGTTTCAGGGATTAATGAAAAA. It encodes CASSLGVSGINEK. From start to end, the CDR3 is CASSLGVSGINEKLFF.